A selection of T cell receptor beta chains follows, all from one sample in a study of T cells after posttransplantation cyclophosphamide. TCRdb keeps only in-frame clones here, not all; method: immunoSEQ multiplex PCR. The sample shows some 22,000 clones, more than 75% of them seen only once. Sample: PBMCs. All receptors come from a woman aged 60-70 years with a blood cancer, CMV-positive, and with a related stem cell donor. CDR3s include the opening cysteine and the closing phenylalanine or tryptophan. Each record gives: J gene, clone size, D gene, V gene, CDR3 DNA, CDR3 protein. A D gene is named only where the DNA matches it firmly. Clone sizes are given selectively: once, few, many, or a class where the clone is expanded.

j_gene: TRBJ1-2
abundance: -
d_gene: -
v_gene: TRBV6-1
CDR3nt: TGTGCCAGCAGGTCCGGGACACCTACTAACTATGGCTACACCTTC
CDR3aa: CASRSGTPTNYGYTF

j_gene: TRBJ2-7
abundance: -
d_gene: TRBD2
v_gene: TRBV7-2
CDR3nt: TGTGCCAGCAGCTTAAGACTAGCGGGGGCCTACGAGCAGTACTTC
CDR3aa: CASSLRLAGAYEQYF

j_gene: TRBJ2-3
abundance: -
d_gene: -
v_gene: TRBV19
CDR3nt: TGTGCCAGTAGTATGTCAGGGCCAGGGACAGATACGCAGTATTTT
CDR3aa: CASSMSGPGTDTQYF

j_gene: TRBJ1-4
abundance: -
d_gene: TRBD1
v_gene: TRBV7-3
CDR3nt: TGTGCCAGCAGCCTCATACAGGGGGCAACTAATGAAAAACTGTTTTTT
CDR3aa: CASSLIQGATNEKLFF

j_gene: TRBJ2-4
abundance: -
d_gene: -
v_gene: TRBV15
CDR3nt: TGTGCCACCAGCAGACTAGCGACCCAAAACATTCAGTACTTC
CDR3aa: CATSRLATQNIQYF

j_gene: TRBJ2-1
abundance: once
d_gene: -
v_gene: TRBV14
CDR3nt: TGTGCCAGCAGCCGACGTCCTAGATACTCCTACAATGAGCAGTTCTTC
CDR3aa: CASSRRPRYSYNEQFF

j_gene: TRBJ2-5
abundance: -
d_gene: TRBD2
v_gene: TRBV5-1
CDR3nt: TGCGCCAGCAGCTTGGGGCTAGCGGGAGGTCTCCAAGAGACCCAGTACTTC
CDR3aa: CASSLGLAGGLQETQYF

j_gene: TRBJ1-1
abundance: -
d_gene: TRBD1
v_gene: TRBV18
CDR3nt: TGTGCCAGCACCCCGGGACAGACTGAAGCTTTCTTT
CDR3aa: CASTPGQTEAFF

j_gene: TRBJ1-2
abundance: -
d_gene: -
v_gene: TRBV15
CDR3nt: TGTGCCACCAGCAGAGATCCCCCGGCAGGCTATGGCTACACCTTC
CDR3aa: CATSRDPPAGYGYTF

j_gene: TRBJ2-1
abundance: -
d_gene: -
v_gene: TRBV18
CDR3nt: TGTGCCAGCTCCCTCGGAGGGCTCAATGAGCAGTTCTTC
CDR3aa: CASSLGGLNEQFF

j_gene: TRBJ1-2
abundance: -
d_gene: TRBD1
v_gene: TRBV5-1
CDR3nt: TGCGCCAGCAGCACCGGGACAGGGGGCTTTGGCTACACCTTC
CDR3aa: CASSTGTGGFGYTF

j_gene: TRBJ1-1
abundance: -
d_gene: -
v_gene: TRBV5-1
CDR3nt: TGCGCCAGCAGCTTCCAGGGTCTATCAGTTACTGAAGCTTTCTTT
CDR3aa: CASSFQGLSVTEAFF

j_gene: TRBJ2-2
abundance: -
d_gene: -
v_gene: TRBV11-1
CDR3nt: TGTGCCAGCAGCTCGCGCCCTCCTTTCCCCGGGGAGCTGTTTTTT
CDR3aa: CASSSRPPFPGELFF

j_gene: TRBJ2-5
abundance: -
d_gene: TRBD1
v_gene: TRBV5-4
CDR3nt: TGTGCCAGCAGCAAGGACAGGGGCCAAGAGACCCAGTACTTC
CDR3aa: CASSKDRGQETQYF

j_gene: TRBJ2-7
abundance: -
d_gene: TRBD2
v_gene: TRBV7-9
CDR3nt: TGTGCCAGCGCAGCACTAGGACTAGCGGGTGTCGGCCTCTACGAGCAGTACTTC
CDR3aa: CASAALGLAGVGLYEQYF

j_gene: TRBJ1-4
abundance: -
d_gene: -
v_gene: TRBV6-1
CDR3nt: TGTGCCGGTAGGGCGGGAACTAATGAAAAACTGTTTTTT
CDR3aa: CAGRAGTNEKLFF

j_gene: TRBJ2-5
abundance: -
d_gene: TRBD2
v_gene: TRBV5-4
CDR3nt: TGTGCCAGCAGCGGGACTAGCGGCCAAGAGACCCAGTACTTC
CDR3aa: CASSGTSGQETQYF

j_gene: TRBJ2-6
abundance: few
d_gene: -
v_gene: TRBV7-9
CDR3nt: TGTGCCTCCCAGCCGACAGGGGCCAACGTCCTGACTTTC
CDR3aa: CASQPTGANVLTF

j_gene: TRBJ2-7
abundance: -
d_gene: TRBD2
v_gene: TRBV30
CDR3nt: TGTGCCTGGAGTGTCCATAGCGGGAGCTCCTACGAGCAGTACTTC
CDR3aa: CAWSVHSGSSYEQYF

j_gene: TRBJ1-3
abundance: -
d_gene: -
v_gene: TRBV2
CDR3nt: TGTGCCAGCAGTGAGGAGTCAGGAAACACCATATATTTT
CDR3aa: CASSEESGNTIYF

j_gene: TRBJ2-3
abundance: -
d_gene: -
v_gene: TRBV7-9
CDR3nt: TGTGCCAGCAGCTTACGCGAACAGGGTCGGGGAGATACGCAGTATTTT
CDR3aa: CASSLREQGRGDTQYF

j_gene: TRBJ2-7
abundance: -
d_gene: TRBD2
v_gene: TRBV29-1
CDR3nt: TGCAGCGTCGAGGGACTAGCGGGAGGCGAGCAGTACTTC
CDR3aa: CSVEGLAGGEQYF

j_gene: TRBJ2-1
abundance: -
d_gene: TRBD1
v_gene: TRBV2
CDR3nt: TGTGCCAGCAGTGAACAGGGGGCTGGGTATGAGCAGTTCTTC
CDR3aa: CASSEQGAGYEQFF

j_gene: TRBJ2-6
abundance: once
d_gene: -
v_gene: TRBV4-1
CDR3nt: TGCGCCAGCAGCCAAGTCGTAGCTGGGGCCAACGTCCTGACTTTC
CDR3aa: CASSQVVAGANVLTF

j_gene: TRBJ2-7
abundance: -
d_gene: -
v_gene: TRBV7-2
CDR3nt: TGTGCCAGCGCCCTTTTATGGGGCGACTACGAGCAGTACTTC
CDR3aa: CASALLWGDYEQYF

j_gene: TRBJ1-6
abundance: -
d_gene: -
v_gene: TRBV15
CDR3nt: TGTGCCACCAGCAGAGACCCGGGGGGGGTTACCAATTCACCCCTCCACTTT
CDR3aa: CATSRDPGGVTNSPLHF

j_gene: TRBJ2-3
abundance: -
d_gene: TRBD2
v_gene: TRBV7-2
CDR3nt: TGTGCCAGCAGCCCAGAGCCCCTAGCGGGGGGCACAGATACGCAGTATTTT
CDR3aa: CASSPEPLAGGTDTQYF

j_gene: TRBJ2-7
abundance: -
d_gene: -
v_gene: TRBV7-8
CDR3nt: TGTGCCAGCAGCTTAGTTGTTAGCGCCGCCTACGAGCAGTACTTC
CDR3aa: CASSLVVSAAYEQYF

j_gene: TRBJ2-3
abundance: -
d_gene: TRBD2
v_gene: TRBV2
CDR3nt: TGTGCCAGCAGTTCGAGACTAGCGGGAGTTGGTACGCAGTATTTT
CDR3aa: CASSSRLAGVGTQYF

j_gene: TRBJ2-1
abundance: -
d_gene: TRBD2
v_gene: TRBV6-5
CDR3nt: TGTGCCAGCAGTTACGGCAGGAGTACTAGCGGAACCGAACAGTTCTTC
CDR3aa: CASSYGRSTSGTEQFF

j_gene: TRBJ1-4
abundance: -
d_gene: TRBD1
v_gene: TRBV7-9
CDR3nt: TGTGCCAGCAGCGACCGACAGGGGGCTGGAGAAAAACTGTTTTTT
CDR3aa: CASSDRQGAGEKLFF

j_gene: TRBJ2-7
abundance: -
d_gene: -
v_gene: TRBV27
CDR3nt: TGTGCCAGCAAGGGACTCTACGAGCAGTACTTC
CDR3aa: CASKGLYEQYF

j_gene: TRBJ1-2
abundance: -
d_gene: TRBD1
v_gene: TRBV27
CDR3nt: TGTGCCAGCAGTCCGACAACAGGGGTTGGCTACACCTTC
CDR3aa: CASSPTTGVGYTF

j_gene: TRBJ2-3
abundance: -
d_gene: TRBD2
v_gene: TRBV19
CDR3nt: TGTGCCAGTAGACTCAGCTTCGAAGCGGGAGGCACAGATACGCAGTATTTT
CDR3aa: CASRLSFEAGGTDTQYF

j_gene: TRBJ2-7
abundance: -
d_gene: -
v_gene: TRBV27
CDR3nt: TGTGCCAGCAGTTTATCGGCGGATCCAGACCACGAGCAGTACTTC
CDR3aa: CASSLSADPDHEQYF

j_gene: TRBJ2-1
abundance: -
d_gene: TRBD2
v_gene: TRBV27
CDR3nt: TGTGCCAGCAGTAAATGGACTAGCGGGAGCGCTGAGCAGTTCTTC
CDR3aa: CASSKWTSGSAEQFF

j_gene: TRBJ1-1
abundance: -
d_gene: TRBD1
v_gene: TRBV18
CDR3nt: TGTGCCAGCTCACCACGGACAGGGACAGGCACTGAAGCTTTCTTT
CDR3aa: CASSPRTGTGTEAFF

j_gene: TRBJ1-2
abundance: -
d_gene: -
v_gene: TRBV27
CDR3nt: TGTGCCAGCAGCCCCCAGGGTCTCTATGGCTACACCTTC
CDR3aa: CASSPQGLYGYTF

j_gene: TRBJ2-1
abundance: -
d_gene: -
v_gene: TRBV5-1
CDR3nt: TGCGCCAGCAGCCCGCTGGGGGCCCATGAGCAGTTCTTC
CDR3aa: CASSPLGAHEQFF

j_gene: TRBJ1-1
abundance: -
d_gene: TRBD1
v_gene: TRBV19
CDR3nt: TGTGCCAGTAGAAATTCAGGGGGGCTGAACACTGAAGCTTTCTTT
CDR3aa: CASRNSGGLNTEAFF